These T cell receptor beta chains were read from a single sample in a study of cytomegalovirus exposure and HLA in healthy donors. Clones were sequenced by immunoSEQ multiplex PCR, and TCRdb holds only the in-frame ones, with some missing. Of some 120,000 clones detected, around 96% appear once; the ten largest clones hold 1.7%. The sequenced sample consisted of PBMCs. The receptors come from a man aged 18 to 29 in good health and CMV-seronegative. CDR3s include the opening cysteine and the closing phenylalanine or tryptophan. D genes are given only for firm matches. Clone sizes are given selectively: once, few, many, or a class where the clone is expanded.

d_gene	len	abundance	v_gene	j_gene	CDR3nt	CDR3aa
.	14	.	TRBV15	TRBJ2-5	TGTGCCACCAGCAGAGAGGGCCTGAGTGAGACCCAGTACTTC	CATSREGLSETQYF
TRBD1	15	once	TRBV19	TRBJ1-1	TGTGCCAGTAGCCCCACCTGGACAGGGAACACTGAAGCTTTCTTT	CASSPTWTGNTEAFF
.	12	.	TRBV25-1	TRBJ2-5	TGTGCCAGCAGTCAGCCTTCGGGGACCCAGTACTTC	CASSQPSGTQYF
TRBD1	15	.	TRBV7-2	TRBJ2-1	TGTGCCAGCAGCCAGGGAGACAGGGGCTGGAATGAGCAGTTCTTC	CASSQGDRGWNEQFF
TRBD2	17	.	TRBV4-3	TRBJ2-7	TGCGCCAGCAGCCAAGAGTCCTCCAGGACTAGCCTCTACGAGCAGTACTTC	CASSQESSRTSLYEQYF
.	15	once	TRBV9	TRBJ2-7	TGTGCCAGCAGCGTAGGTGGTCTAGCCGTCTACGAGCAGTACTTC	CASSVGGLAVYEQYF
.	14	.	TRBV28	TRBJ2-2	TGTGCCAGCAGTTTAATTCAGAACACCGGGGAGCTGTTTTTT	CASSLIQNTGELFF
.	15	.	TRBV11-3	TRBJ1-1	TGTGCCAGCAGCTTAACGCAGGGTTATTGGACTGAAGCTTTCTTT	CASSLTQGYWTEAFF
.	16	.	TRBV11-3	TRBJ2-1	TGTGCCAGCAGCTTAGAGGGGCAGGGCCCCTACAATGAGCAGTTCTTC	CASSLEGQGPYNEQFF
TRBD2	15	once	TRBV11-1	TRBJ2-7	TGTGCCAGCAGCCCCAGACGGAGCGGGGGCTACGAGCAGTACTTC	CASSPRRSGGYEQYF
.	13	.	TRBV29-1	TRBJ1-4	TGCAGCGTAGAATCCGGGGCTAATGAAAAACTGTTTTTT	CSVESGANEKLFF
TRBD2	16	.	TRBV2	TRBJ2-1	TGTGCCAGCAGTGAAGTGGCGGGACTAGGAAACAATGAGCAGTTCTTC	CASSEVAGLGNNEQFF
TRBD2	19	.	TRBV4-1	TRBJ2-5	TGCGCCAGCAGCCAAGACGGGGTTAGGAGTAGCGGGAGACAAGAGACCCAGTACTTC	CASSQDGVRSSGRQETQYF
.	14	.	TRBV4-3	TRBJ2-1	TGCGCCAGCCAGCCTCGGCAGGGGATGGGTGAGCAGTTCTTC	CASQPRQGMGEQFF
TRBD2	16	.	TRBV5-1	TRBJ2-1	TGCGCCAGCAGCTTGGCCACTCGGGCGGGAGTAGATGAGCAGTTCTTC	CASSLATRAGVDEQFF
.	17	.	TRBV19	TRBJ2-2	TGTGCCAGTAGTATAGATGGGTCTAGAACGGGCACCGGGGAGCTGTTTTTT	CASSIDGSRTGTGELFF
TRBD2	14	.	TRBV9	TRBJ2-7	TGTGCCAGCAGCCTCTACGGGAGGGATAGCGAGCAGTACTTC	CASSLYGRDSEQYF
TRBD1	14	.	TRBV5-6	TRBJ1-2	TGTGCCAGCAGCGGTCCACAGGGGGCGAGTGGCTACACCTTC	CASSGPQGASGYTF
.	15	.	TRBV4-3	TRBJ1-1	TGCGCCAGCAGCCAAGAGGCAGGGATTTGGACTGAAGCTTTCTTT	CASSQEAGIWTEAFF
TRBD2	16	.	TRBV30	TRBJ2-7	TGTGCCTGGAGTGTAAGTCCGGGAGGGCCGAAAAACGAGCAGTACTTC	CAWSVSPGGPKNEQYF
TRBD2	14	.	TRBV27	TRBJ2-7	TGTGCCAGCAGCCCTCTGAGCGGGATCTACGAGCAGTACTTC	CASSPLSGIYEQYF
TRBD2	12	.	TRBV25-1	TRBJ2-1	TGTGCCAGCGCGGCAGGGAGGGATGAGCAGTTCTTC	CASAAGRDEQFF
.	15	.	TRBV10-3	TRBJ2-1	TGTGCCATCAGTGAGTCGTGGGAGAGGAAGAATGAGCAGTTCTTC	CAISESWERKNEQFF